This TCR beta chain was sequenced during a study of control samples from healthy donors and cancer patients. Sequenced by immunoSEQ multiplex PCR; TCRdb stores in-frame clones only, minus some. The sample holds 390,000 or so clones, about nine tenths seen once. Trimming at V came to 2 bases and at J to 6 bases, leaving 17 bases not matched to a gene. Per germline, CDR1 SQVTM and CDR2 ANQGSEA. The CDR3 is made up of 19 amino acids. Input material: PBMCs. The rearrangement joins TRBV29-1 to TRBJ2-2, with 11 bases that match TRBD2. The clonotype was recovered from a man aged 35-49 years with head and neck cancer. The CDR3 nucleotides read TGCAGCGTTGAATCGGCGGGGCTACTAGCGGGGGAAGGGGCCGGGGAGCTGTTTTTT. Encoded protein: CSVESAGLLAGEGAGELFF.